The present T cell receptor beta chain was sequenced within a study of shared clonotypes between healthy human individuals. Data came from immunoSEQ multiplex PCR; TCRdb stores just in-frame clones and leaves some out. In the table there are about a million clones, about 76% of which are singletons. CDR3 length equals 14 residues. Trimming took off 0 bases at V and 6 bases at J, with 9 bases between the two ends. Germline V gene lookup returns CDR1 SGDLS and CDR2 YYNGEE. The chain combines TRBV9 with TRBJ2-2; unclear D gene. The receptor comes from a man younger than 35 in good health. What was sequenced was memory CD4+ T cells sorted from blood. Subset defined: CD45RA-negative fraction. CDR3 sequence (DNA): TGTGCCAGCAGCGTAGACGTGGGCGCCGGGGAGCTGTTTTTT. Its protein is CASSVDVGAGELFF.